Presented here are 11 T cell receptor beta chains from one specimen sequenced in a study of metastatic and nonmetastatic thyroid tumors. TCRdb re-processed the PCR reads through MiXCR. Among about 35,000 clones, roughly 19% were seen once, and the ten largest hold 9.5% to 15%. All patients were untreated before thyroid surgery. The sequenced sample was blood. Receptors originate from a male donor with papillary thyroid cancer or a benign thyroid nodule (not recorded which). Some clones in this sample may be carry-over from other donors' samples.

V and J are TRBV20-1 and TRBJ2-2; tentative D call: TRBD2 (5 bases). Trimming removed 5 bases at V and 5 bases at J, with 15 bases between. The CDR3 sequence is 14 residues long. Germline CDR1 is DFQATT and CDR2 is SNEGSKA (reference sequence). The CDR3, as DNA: TGCAGTGCTCCCAGTGGGAGTGGGACCGGGGAGCTGTTTTTT. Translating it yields CSAPSGSGTGELFF.

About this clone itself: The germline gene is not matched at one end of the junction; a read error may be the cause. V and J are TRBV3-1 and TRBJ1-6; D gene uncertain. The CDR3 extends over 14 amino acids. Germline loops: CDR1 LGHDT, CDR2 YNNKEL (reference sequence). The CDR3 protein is CASSPTVRGSPLHF. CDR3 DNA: TGTGCCAGCAGCCCCACGGTCCGAGGATCACCTCTCCACTTT.

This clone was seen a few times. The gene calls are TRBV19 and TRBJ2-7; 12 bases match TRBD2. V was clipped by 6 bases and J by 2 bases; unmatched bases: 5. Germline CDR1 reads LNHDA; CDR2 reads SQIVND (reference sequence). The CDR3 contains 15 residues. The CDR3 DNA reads TGTGCCAGTAGGAGGACTAGCGGGGAGACCTACGAGCAGTACTTC. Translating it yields CASRRTSGETYEQYF.

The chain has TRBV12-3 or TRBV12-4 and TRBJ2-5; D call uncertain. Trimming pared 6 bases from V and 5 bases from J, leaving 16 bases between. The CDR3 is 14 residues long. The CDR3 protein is CASSRIDKGETQYF. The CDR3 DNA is TGTGCCAGCAGCCGGATTGACAAAGGGGAGACCCAGTACTTC.

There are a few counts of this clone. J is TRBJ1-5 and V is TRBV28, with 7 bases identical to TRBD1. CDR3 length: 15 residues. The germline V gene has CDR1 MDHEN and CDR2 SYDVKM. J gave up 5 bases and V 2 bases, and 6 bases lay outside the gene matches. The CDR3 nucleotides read TGTGCCAGCAGTTTAAGACAGGGATCGTATCAGCCCCAGCATTTT. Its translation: CASSLRQGSYQPQHF.

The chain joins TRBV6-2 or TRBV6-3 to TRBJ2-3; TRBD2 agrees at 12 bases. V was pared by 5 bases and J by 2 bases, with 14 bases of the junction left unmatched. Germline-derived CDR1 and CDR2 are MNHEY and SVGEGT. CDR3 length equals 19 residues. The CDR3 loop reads CASSLGTSGRPFNTDTQYF. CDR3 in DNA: TGTGCCAGCAGTCTCGGTACTAGCGGGAGGCCATTTAACACAGATACGCAGTATTTT.

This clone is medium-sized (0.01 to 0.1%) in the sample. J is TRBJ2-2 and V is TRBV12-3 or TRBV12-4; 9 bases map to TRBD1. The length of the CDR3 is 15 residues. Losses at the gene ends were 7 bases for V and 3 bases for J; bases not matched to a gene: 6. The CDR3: CASMSRTGDTGELFF. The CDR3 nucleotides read TGTGCCAGCATGTCGAGGACAGGGGACACCGGGGAGCTGTTTTTT.

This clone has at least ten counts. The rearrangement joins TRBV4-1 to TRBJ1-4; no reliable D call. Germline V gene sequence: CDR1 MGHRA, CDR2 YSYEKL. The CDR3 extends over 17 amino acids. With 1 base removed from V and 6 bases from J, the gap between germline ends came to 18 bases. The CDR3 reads CASSQGWVPQNDEKLFF. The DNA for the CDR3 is TGCGCCAGCAGCCAAGGATGGGTGCCCCAGAACGATGAAAAACTGTTTTTT.

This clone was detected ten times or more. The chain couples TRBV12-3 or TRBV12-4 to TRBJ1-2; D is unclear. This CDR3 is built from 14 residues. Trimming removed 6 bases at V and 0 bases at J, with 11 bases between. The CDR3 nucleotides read TGTGCCAGCAGCCTTCAAGTGCCTAACTATGGCTACACCTTC. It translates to CASSLQVPNYGYTF.

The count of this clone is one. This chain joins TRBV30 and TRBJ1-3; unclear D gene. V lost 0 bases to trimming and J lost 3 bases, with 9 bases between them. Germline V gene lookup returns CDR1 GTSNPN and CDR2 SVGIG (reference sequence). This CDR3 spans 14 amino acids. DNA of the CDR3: TGTGCCTGGAGTGTGCGGGGTGGTGGAAACACCATATATTTT. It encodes CAWSVRGGGNTIYF.

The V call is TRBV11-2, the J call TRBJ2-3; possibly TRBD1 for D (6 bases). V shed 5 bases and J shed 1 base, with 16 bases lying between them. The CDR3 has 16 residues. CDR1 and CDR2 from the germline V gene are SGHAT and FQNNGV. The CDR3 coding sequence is TGTGCCAGCAGCACCAATCTAGAGGGGGGCACAGATACGCAGTATTTT. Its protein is CASSTNLEGGTDTQYF. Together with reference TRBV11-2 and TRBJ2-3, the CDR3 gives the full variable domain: EAGVAQSPRYKIIEKRQSVAFWCNPISGHATLYWYQQILGQGPKLLIQFQNNGVVDDSQLPKDRFSAERLKGVDSTLKIQPAKLEDSAVYLCASSTNLEGGTDTQYFGPGTRLTVL.